The 5 T cell receptor beta chains below were found in one sample sequenced in a study of blood T cell repertoires in COVID-19. Method: immunoSEQ multiplex PCR; TCRdb's copy keeps in-frame clones and lacks some. This table holds 150,000 to 200,000 clones, roughly 82% found once. Sequencing was carried out using PBMCs or T cells enriched from blood (not recorded which). These receptors were taken from a woman aged 55-69 years with acute COVID-19.

The chain joins TRBV9 to TRBJ1-2; D might be TRBD1 (6 bases). Trimming left V 4 bases short and J 3 bases short, with 16 bases between. The CDR3 contains 15 residues. Germline V gene data show CDR1 as SGDLS and CDR2 as YYNGEE. For the CDR3, the DNA is TGTGCCAGCAGCAAAATGAGGGGGTTAGACTATGGCTACACCTTC. It yields the protein CASSKMRGLDYGYTF.

J is TRBJ1-2 and V is TRBV12-3 or TRBV12-4; D is unclear. Trimming removed 5 bases at V and 4 bases at J, with 8 bases between. This CDR3 is built from 12 residues. The CDR3 DNA reads TGTGCCAGCAGTCCCGTTTTCTATGGCTACACCTTC. Encoded protein: CASSPVFYGYTF.

At least ten counts were recorded for this clone. The V gene is TRBV2, the J gene TRBJ2-2; 9 nucleotides match TRBD2. The CDR3 consists of 15 residues. Germline values: CDR1 SNHLY, CDR2 FYNNEI. With V trimmed by 3 bases and J by 5 bases, 4 bases remained unmatched. The CDR3 coding sequence is TGTGCCAGCAGTGAGGGACTAGCTGGGACCGGGGAGCTGTTTTTT. It specifies CASSEGLAGTGELFF.

The chain couples TRBV7-9 to TRBJ1-1; 7 nucleotides line up with TRBD1. The CDR3 length is 16 residues. The ends lost 5 bases at V and 1 base at J; junction bases unmatched: 10. Looked up from germline, CDR1 is SEHNR and CDR2 is FQNEAQ (reference sequence). This chain's CDR3 is CASSLGQRSPNTEAFF. DNA of the CDR3: TGTGCCAGCAGCCTGGGACAGCGCTCACCGAACACTGAAGCTTTCTTT.

The V gene is TRBV2, the J gene TRBJ2-3; 14 nucleotides align to TRBD2. This CDR3 is 16 amino acids long. The germline V gene encodes CDR1 SNHLY and CDR2 FYNNEI. V trimming: 7 bases; J trimming: 1 base; junction bases outside the gene matches: 4. For the CDR3, the DNA is TGTGCCAGCATCCGGGGACTAGCGGGGGGCACAGATACGCAGTATTTT. As protein: CASIRGLAGGTDTQYF.